A selection of T cell receptor beta chains follows, all from one sample in a study of shared clonotypes between healthy human individuals. The data were produced by immunoSEQ multiplex PCR, yet TCRdb's version contains in-frame clones alone and is incomplete. The repertoire holds around 2,000,000 clones, about 95% seen once, with roughly 1% in the top ten. The material sequenced was naive CD8+ T cells sorted from blood. The origin of the receptors is a man aged 18-30 years in good health. CDR3s include the opening cysteine and the closing phenylalanine or tryptophan. A D gene is named only where the DNA matches it firmly. Size values are once, few and many counts, or a class for expanded clones, and some rows have none.

NA	TRBV29-1	TRBJ1-1	NA	TGCAGCGTTTTTGGCGGCAGGGGTGGCACTGAAGCTTTCTTT	CSVFGGRGGTEAFF
NA	TRBV4-1	TRBJ2-7	NA	TGCGCCAGCAGCCAAGCAGTAACCTACGAGCAGTACTTC	CASSQAVTYEQYF
NA	TRBV5-6	TRBJ1-5	NA	TGTGCCAGCAGCTTCTCCGCCGTGAATCAGCCCCAGCATTTT	CASSFSAVNQPQHF
NA	TRBV6-1	TRBJ2-7	NA	TGTGCCAGCAGTGAAGCCCTCGGAGCGGGACAATACGAGCAGTACTTC	CASSEALGAGQYEQYF
NA	TRBV7-2	TRBJ1-2	NA	TGTGCCAGCAGCATCCTCCAGGGCTCTGGCTACACCTTC	CASSILQGSGYTF
NA	TRBV6-5	TRBJ2-1	NA	TGTGCCAGCAGTTACCCAGGAGGCGAGCAGTTCTTC	CASSYPGGEQFF
NA	TRBV5-1	TRBJ1-2	NA	TGCGCCAGCAGCTTTGACAGGCTTAACTATGGCTACACCTTC	CASSFDRLNYGYTF
NA	TRBV28	TRBJ2-7	NA	TGTGCCAGCAGACTGGACAGGGAGGGCCTTTACGAGCAGTACTTC	CASRLDREGLYEQYF
once	TRBV14	TRBJ2-7	NA	TGTGCCAGCAGCCAAGATCTTGGGACATCCTACGAGCAGTACTTC	CASSQDLGTSYEQYF
NA	TRBV11-2	TRBJ2-7	NA	TGTGCCAGCAGCCTAGCGAGGTCTGGAGGAGGCGAGCAGTACTTC	CASSLARSGGGEQYF
NA	TRBV7-6	TRBJ2-1	NA	TGTGCCAGCAGCCCCCCGGGAACAGGGAGTACCAATGAGCAGTTCTTC	CASSPPGTGSTNEQFF
NA	TRBV5-8	TRBJ2-2	NA	TGTGCCACTCCGGGACAGAACACCGGGGAGCTGTTTTTT	CATPGQNTGELFF
NA	TRBV7-9	TRBJ2-7	NA	TGTGCCAGCAGCCCCAAAGCCGGGTCCCATTACGAGCAGTACTTC	CASSPKAGSHYEQYF
NA	TRBV19	TRBJ1-2	TRBD1	TGTGCCAGTAGTAAGCAGGCGGCAGGGGGCGAAGGCGGCTACACCTTC	CASSKQAAGGEGGYTF
NA	TRBV27	TRBJ2-3	NA	TGTGCCAGCAGTTTGAAACAGATTGAGGGTACGCAGTATTTT	CASSLKQIEGTQYF
NA	TRBV2	TRBJ1-4	NA	TGTGCCAGCAGCGTGGGGACAACAACTAATGAAAAACTGTTTTTT	CASSVGTTTNEKLFF
NA	TRBV28	TRBJ2-1	TRBD1	TGTGCCAGCAGTTTAGGACAACAGGGGGCAAGAGTCGGGAATGAGCAGTTCTTC	CASSLGQQGARVGNEQFF
NA	TRBV4-3	TRBJ2-1	TRBD2	TGCGCCAGCAGCCCTTATGGGGGGACTAGCGGTAACAATGAGCAGTTCTTC	CASSPYGGTSGNNEQFF
NA	TRBV30	TRBJ2-1	TRBD1	TGTGCCTGGAGTGTCAGCGACAGGGACGATGAGCAGTTCTTC	CAWSVSDRDDEQFF
NA	TRBV4-1	TRBJ2-2	NA	TGCGCCAGCAGCCCGCGGGAAACCGGGGAGCTGTTTTTT	CASSPRETGELFF
few	TRBV30	TRBJ1-2	TRBD1	TGTGCCTGGAGTGGTGTAGGACAGGGCACAGATGGCTACACCTTC	CAWSGVGQGTDGYTF
NA	TRBV13	TRBJ2-1	TRBD2	TGTGCCAGCAGCTTAGGCCTAGCGGTCGGGGAGCAGTTCTTC	CASSLGLAVGEQFF
NA	TRBV4-1	TRBJ1-1	NA	TGCGCCAGCAGCCAGGACGGAAACACTGAAGCTTTCTTT	CASSQDGNTEAFF
NA	TRBV27	TRBJ2-5	TRBD2	TGTGCCAGCAGTTTATCGTGGACTAGCGGACAAGAGACCCAGTACTTC	CASSLSWTSGQETQYF
NA	TRBV10-2	TRBJ1-5	NA	TGCGCCAGCGGGCTTTGGAATCAGCCCCAGCATTTT	CASGLWNQPQHF
NA	TRBV25-1	TRBJ2-5	TRBD1	TGTGCCAGCAGTGAACAGAACCAGGGGGCCGGGACCCAGTACTTC	CASSEQNQGAGTQYF
NA	TRBV5-6	TRBJ2-7	NA	TGTGCCAGCAGCTTGTGGGCCAGACCTTACGAGCAGTACTTC	CASSLWARPYEQYF
NA	TRBV23-1	TRBJ1-5	NA	TGCGCCAGCAGCCTGACAGGAAGCAAGGCCCAGCATTTT	CASSLTGSKAQHF
NA	TRBV4-1	TRBJ2-3	TRBD2	TGCGCCAGCAGCCAACGACTAGCGGGATACACAGATACGCAGTATTTT	CASSQRLAGYTDTQYF
NA	TRBV2	TRBJ2-5	NA	TGTGCCAGCAGTGAAGAAAATACCCAAGAGACCCAGTACTTC	CASSEENTQETQYF
NA	TRBV5-6	TRBJ2-3	NA	TGTGCCAGCAGCTGGAGGAAAGGGAACACAGATACGCAGTATTTT	CASSWRKGNTDTQYF
NA	TRBV10-3	TRBJ2-7	NA	TGTGCCATCATGCGGGACACCACCTACGAGCAGTACTTC	CAIMRDTTYEQYF
NA	TRBV7-8	TRBJ1-2	NA	TGTGCCAGCAGCCAACAGGCCCTTAACTATGGCTACACCTTC	CASSQQALNYGYTF
NA	TRBV18	TRBJ2-7	TRBD1	TGTGCCAGCTCACCCGACAGGGACCCTTACTACGAGCAGTACTTC	CASSPDRDPYYEQYF
once	TRBV7-8	TRBJ1-2	NA	TGTGCCAGCAGCTTAGCGGTGTCGGGGACCTATGGCTACACCTTC	CASSLAVSGTYGYTF
NA	TRBV7-6	TRBJ2-1	NA	TGTGCCAGCAGCTTGGTTCCTTTTTCCTACAATGAGCAGTTCTTC	CASSLVPFSYNEQFF
NA	TRBV2	TRBJ1-1	NA	TGTGCCAGCAAGTCGAGTGACACTGAAGCTTTCTTT	CASKSSDTEAFF
NA	TRBV11-2	TRBJ2-7	NA	TGTGCCAGCAGCTTAACATCCCCCCACGAGCAGTACTTC	CASSLTSPHEQYF
NA	TRBV7-2	TRBJ2-5	TRBD2	TGTGCCAGCACCCTTGGACTAGCATTGCCTGAGACCCAGTACTTC	CASTLGLALPETQYF
NA	TRBV6-5	TRBJ2-5	NA	TGTGCCAGCAGTTACTCGATGGGGGGCCAAGAGACCCAGTACTTC	CASSYSMGGQETQYF
NA	TRBV19	TRBJ1-5	NA	TGTGCCAGTAGTATAGAAGGGGACGCAAGCAATCAGCCCCAGCATTTT	CASSIEGDASNQPQHF
NA	TRBV5-4	TRBJ2-7	NA	TGTGCCAGCAGCTTGGGGGGTAACTACGAGCAGTACTTC	CASSLGGNYEQYF
NA	TRBV7-9	TRBJ1-1	NA	TGTGCCAGCAGCTCGTGGACAGAGGGCACTGAAGCTTTCTTT	CASSSWTEGTEAFF
NA	TRBV4-1	TRBJ2-7	NA	TGCGCCAGCAGCCCGGACAGTCCCTACGAGCAGTACTTC	CASSPDSPYEQYF
NA	TRBV30	TRBJ2-7	TRBD2	TGTGCCTGGAGTGCTAATCCGGGACTAGCATCCTACGAGCAGTACTTC	CAWSANPGLASYEQYF
NA	TRBV11-2	TRBJ1-5	NA	TGTGCCAGCAGCGGGGACCTTAATCAGCCCCAGCATTTT	CASSGDLNQPQHF
NA	TRBV13	TRBJ2-5	NA	TGTGCCAGCAGCTTAAAGGAGACCCAGTACTTC	CASSLKETQYF
NA	TRBV5-1	TRBJ2-3	NA	TGCGCCAGCAGCTTGGCGGACTTTAGCACAGATACGCAGTATTTT	CASSLADFSTDTQYF
NA	TRBV25-1	TRBJ1-5	TRBD1	TGTGCCAGCAGTGGCGCGACCGGGACAGTTGCCCAGCCCCAGCATTTT	CASSGATGTVAQPQHF
NA	TRBV2	TRBJ2-7	NA	TGTGCCAGCACCCTGGACGGAGGGAACTACGAGCAGTACTTC	CASTLDGGNYEQYF
NA	TRBV5-6	TRBJ2-7	NA	TGTGCCAGCAGCTTAGGGGACACCAACTACGAGCAGTACTTC	CASSLGDTNYEQYF